One sample yielded the 11 T cell receptor beta chains listed below, sequenced in a study of T cell repertoires in ileal Crohn's disease. The data were produced by immunoSEQ multiplex PCR, yet TCRdb's version contains in-frame clones alone and is incomplete. The sample carries about 2,000 clones, 88% recorded once. As for time point: proximal margin of the surgical specimen (macroscopically non-inflamed). Sequencing was done on a sample of ileal tissue. The receptor set was obtained from an adult with Crohn's disease.

This chain links TRBV7-3 with TRBJ2-2; D is tentatively TRBD1 or TRBD2 (5 bases each). Looked up from germline, CDR1 is SGHTA and CDR2 is FQGTGA. V lost 0 bases, J lost 7 bases, and 12 bases lay in between. This CDR3 contains 15 residues. The CDR3 here is CASSLTGGRDGELFF. DNA for the CDR3: TGTGCCAGCAGCTTAACTGGGGGTAGAGACGGGGAGCTGTTTTTT.

The chain uses TRBV7-9 and TRBJ2-1; 12 bases are a match to TRBD2. V lost 1 base, J lost 4 bases, and 5 bases stayed unmatched. The CDR3 extends over 17 amino acids. Per germline, CDR1 SEHNR and CDR2 FQNEAQ (reference sequence). The CDR3 nucleotides read TGTGCCAGCAGCTTAGTGGGGCTAGCGGGAGGGTACAATGAGCAGTTCTTC. It translates to CASSLVGLAGGYNEQFF.

The chain is built from TRBV7-2 and TRBJ2-1; either TRBD1 or TRBD2 may supply D (5 bases each). Germline V gene sequence: CDR1 SGHTA, CDR2 FQGNSA. Trimming removed 6 bases at V and 1 base at J, with 13 bases between. This CDR3 contains 15 residues. The CDR3 DNA is TGTGCCAGCAGTCCGGGGCATGAATCCTACAATGAGCAGTTCTTC. Protein: CASSPGHESYNEQFF.

The rearrangement joins TRBV7-2 to TRBJ1-5; 7 positions match TRBD1. The CDR3 extends over 15 amino acids. Germline CDR1 is SGHTA and CDR2 is FQGNSA. V lost 5 bases and J lost 6; bases outside the gene matches: 10. The CDR3 sequence is CASSHVTGEGQPQHF. CDR3 coding DNA: TGTGCCAGCAGCCACGTCACAGGGGAGGGTCAGCCCCAGCATTTT. The full variable domain, rest sourced from reference TRBV7-2 and TRBJ1-5, is GAGVSQSPSNKVTEKGKDVELRCDPISGHTALYWYRQSLGQGLEFLIYFQGNSAPDKSGLPSDRFSAERTGGSVSTLTIQRTQQEDSAVYLCASSHVTGEGQPQHFGDGTRLSIL.

The gene calls are TRBV18 and TRBJ2-1; the match to TRBD2 covers 9 bases. The germline CDR1 and CDR2 sequences are KGHSH and LQKENI. The CDR3 loop spans 18 amino acids. V shed 3 bases, J shed 0 bases, and the junction held 9 bases outside the gene matches. CDR3 nucleotides: TGTGCCAGCTCACCGCGGTTAGCGGGAGAAAGCTCCTACAATGAGCAGTTCTTC. It is translated as CASSPRLAGESSYNEQFF.

This sequence joins TRBV10-2 and TRBJ1-5; weak D call: TRBD1 (6 bases). The CDR3 totals 14 residues. The V end lost 2 bases, the J end lost 6 bases, and 11 bases lay between the germline ends. The germline gives CDR1 WSHSY, CDR2 SAAADI. The CDR3 protein is CASSERGGFQPQHF. DNA of the CDR3: TGCGCCAGCAGTGAGAGGGGGGGTTTTCAGCCCCAGCATTTT.

The chain uses TRBV2 and TRBJ2-2; D could derive from TRBD1 or TRBD2 (5 bases each). Trimming stripped 5 bases from V and 4 bases from J, with 20 bases between. The CDR3 length is 17 residues. The germline gives CDR1 SNHLY, CDR2 FYNNEI. The CDR3 reads CASSPLRAGRATGELFF. CDR3 in DNA: TGTGCCAGCAGTCCCCTACGGGCAGGGCGGGCCACCGGGGAGCTGTTTTTT.

V is TRBV27 and J is TRBJ2-1; tentatively, D is TRBD2 (6 bases). Germline CDR1 and CDR2: MNHEY and SMNVEV (reference sequence). This CDR3 region has 15 residues. The V gene lost 6 bases and the J gene lost 5 bases, with 17 bases spanning the gap. CDR3 amino acids: CASSPWASEHNEQFF. The CDR3 DNA sequence: TGTGCCAGCAGCCCGTGGGCTAGCGAGCACAATGAGCAGTTCTTC.

J is TRBJ2-1 and V is TRBV6-5; 9 bases agree with TRBD2. Trimming cost V 6 bases and J 8 bases; bases outside gene matches: 11. The CDR3 has 15 residues. Germline values: CDR1 MNHEY, CDR2 SVGAGI. The CDR3 DNA follows: TGTGCCAGCAGACCACTATATAGCGGGGGTCATGAGCAGTTCTTC. Translation gives CASRPLYSGGHEQFF.

V gene TRBV29-1 combines with J gene TRBJ2-1, with 8 bases aligning to TRBD2. The CDR3 runs 14 residues. J lost 2 bases, V lost 1 base, and 1 base had no gene match. Germline V gene data show CDR1 as SQVTM and CDR2 as ANQGSEA. CDR3 sequence: CSVEAGGTYNEQFF. The CDR3 coding sequence is TGCAGCGTTGAAGCGGGGGGGACCTACAATGAGCAGTTCTTC.

This clone occurred a few times. This rearrangement joins TRBV7-2 to TRBJ2-7; D gene ambiguous. The germline gives CDR1 SGHTA, CDR2 FQGNSA. This CDR3 is built from 11 residues. The V end was cut by 5 bases, the J end by 6 bases, with 8 bases between. The CDR3 nucleotides read TGTGCCAGCAGCCAACTGGGCGAGCAGTACTTC. Translated: CASSQLGEQYF.